This entry lists 23 T cell receptor beta chains sequenced from one sample in a study of human thymus T cells. Data came from immunoSEQ multiplex PCR; TCRdb stores just in-frame clones and leaves some out. This sample has some 57,000 clones, with 94% found just once. Sequenced sample: blood. The receptor source for this set is a boy in the first two years of life with a congenital heart defect but otherwise immunologically healthy.

The chain joins TRBV11-2 to TRBJ2-7; TRBD1 matches 9 bases. V shed 5 bases, J shed 0 bases, and the junction held 5 bases outside the gene matches. This CDR3 comprises 15 residues. Germline CDR1 and CDR2: SGHAT and FQNNGV. CDR3 protein: CASSPGTGFSYEQYF. CDR3 bases: TGTGCCAGCAGCCCCGGGACAGGGTTCTCCTACGAGCAGTACTTC. The whole variable domain, remainder taken from reference TRBV11-2 and TRBJ2-7, is EAGVAQSPRYKIIEKRQSVAFWCNPISGHATLYWYQQILGQGPKLLIQFQNNGVVDDSQLPKDRFSAERLKGVDSTLKIQPAKLEDSAVYLCASSPGTGFSYEQYFGPGTRLTVT.

The gene calls are TRBV5-4 and TRBJ1-2, with D perhaps TRBD1 (5 bases). V was trimmed by 0 bases and J by 7 bases, leaving 22 bases between them. CDR1 is SGHNT and CDR2 is YYREEE in the germline V gene (reference sequence). The CDR3 contains 17 residues. The CDR3 coding sequence is TGTGCCAGCAGCTTGGATGGTGGGTCCCCGTTAAGGGGTGGCTACACCTTC. Translation gives CASSLDGGSPLRGGYTF.

The count of this clone is one. The chain uses TRBV6-1 and TRBJ1-2; D is perhaps TRBD1 (6 bases). CDR1 is MNHNS and CDR2 is SASEGT in the germline V gene. V lost 1 base to trimming and J lost 12 bases, with 12 bases between them. CDR3 length: 12 residues. CDR3 bases: TGTGCCAGCAGTGAAGGTACGGCAGGGGACACCTTC. Translation gives CASSEGTAGDTF.

The genes are TRBV7-2 and TRBJ1-2; D is uncertain. Germline CDR1 is SGHTA and CDR2 is FQGNSA. The CDR3 has 14 residues. V lost 1 base and J 4 bases, leaving 10 bases between the germline ends. As DNA, the CDR3 is TGTGCCAGCAGCTTAGGTTCCCCCAGCTATGGCTACACCTTC. Protein sequence: CASSLGSPSYGYTF.

The rearrangement uses TRBV6-5 and TRBJ1-1, with D unresolved. V was shortened by 7 bases and J by 0 bases, with 12 bases between the two germline ends. This CDR3 comprises 14 residues. CDR1 is MNHEY, CDR2 SVGAGI, per germline. The CDR3 reads CASKIPGMNTEAFF. In nucleotides, the CDR3 is TGTGCCAGCAAAATACCGGGCATGAACACTGAAGCTTTCTTT.

The rearrangement links TRBV6-1 to TRBJ1-3; D gene unclear. The germline V gene encodes CDR1 MNHNS and CDR2 SASEGT. The CDR3 length is 12 residues. Between the trimmed V and J ends, which lost 0 bases and 3 bases, there was a span of 0 bases. CDR3 sequence reads: CASSEAGNTIYF. CDR3 in DNA: TGTGCCAGCAGTGAAGCTGGAAACACCATATATTTT.

The V gene is TRBV14, the J gene TRBJ2-2; 7 bases line up with TRBD1. V shed 3 bases, J shed 4 bases, and the junction held 5 bases outside the gene matches. This CDR3 is 15 amino acids long. In germline, CDR1 is SGHDN, CDR2 FVKESK. DNA of the CDR3: TGTGCCAGCAGCCAGATGGGACAGAGCACCGGGGAGCTGTTTTTT. It is translated as CASSQMGQSTGELFF.

The chain employs TRBV4-2 and TRBJ1-2, with a tentative D call TRBD1 (5 bases). The CDR3 spans 14 residues. Germline V gives CDR1 LGHNA, CDR2 YNFKEQ. V shed 0 bases and J shed 4 bases, with 9 bases lying between them. The CDR3 region has the DNA TGTGCCAGCAGCCAAGATGGGGGGACCTATGGCTACACCTTC. Translated: CASSQDGGTYGYTF.

The chain recombines TRBV12-1 with TRBJ2-1; the table's D call TRBD2 went unverified against the DNA. TRBV12-1 is a recognized pseudogene. This CDR3 spans 18 amino acids. CDR3 DNA sequence: TGTGCCAGCAGCCTAAAGGGACTAGCGGGAGGGCCCTCCAATGAGCAGTTCTTC. Its protein product is CASSLKGLAGGPSNEQFF.

The rearrangement uses TRBV28 and TRBJ2-3; D is undetermined. CDR1 MDHEN and CDR2 SYDVKM come from the germline V gene. Trimming cost V 5 bases and J 5 bases, with 8 bases left between them. The CDR3 sequence is 12 residues long. CDR3 sequence: CASSPRLDTQYF. CDR3 nucleotides: TGTGCCAGCAGTCCGAGACTAGATACGCAGTATTTT.

This chain uses TRBV18 with TRBJ2-5; a weak D match, TRBD2 (5 bases). The CDR3 is 17 residues long. Germline-derived CDR1 and CDR2 are KGHSH and LQKENI. The ends were cut back, 0 bases at V and 4 bases at J, with 18 bases in the middle. The CDR3 DNA sequence: TGTGCCAGCTCACCACCGAGCTCTTTAGGGAGCACAGAGACCCAGTACTTC. It is translated as CASSPPSSLGSTETQYF.

This chain connects TRBV7-9 to TRBJ1-2; a possible D gene is TRBD1 (6 bases). The CDR3 runs to 14 residues. V dropped 5 bases and J dropped 4 bases, with 14 bases sitting between them. In germline, CDR1 is SEHNR, CDR2 FQNEAQ (reference sequence). The DNA of the CDR3 is TGTGCCAGCAGCCTAAGGGGGGGCTCCTATGGCTACACCTTC. Translated, it gives CASSLRGGSYGYTF.

This chain links TRBV4-2 with TRBJ2-1; a weak D match, TRBD1 (6 bases). Trimming left V 0 bases short and J 4 bases short, with 13 bases between. The CDR3 covers 16 residues. Germline CDR1 and CDR2: LGHNA and YNFKEQ. As DNA, the CDR3 is TGTGCCAGCAGCCAAGAGCCAGGGGTGCGGTACAATGAGCAGTTCTTC. Protein sequence: CASSQEPGVRYNEQFF.

The rearrangement links TRBV11-2 to TRBJ2-4; 7 bases agree with TRBD2. The CDR3 contains 13 residues. Germline V gene data show CDR1 as SGHAT and CDR2 as FQNNGV. Trimming cost V 6 bases and J 8 bases; bases outside gene matches: 7. In nucleotides, the CDR3 is TGTGCCAGCAGAGTATCGGGAGGAGACATTCAGTACTTC. It encodes CASRVSGGDIQYF.

This clone was seen just once. The CDR3 DNA reads as TGTGCCTGGAGTGGCGGGTTCTATAATTCACCCCTCCACTTT. The encoded protein is CAWSGGFYNSPLHF. The genes are TRBV30 and TRBJ1-6; no firm D call. With 1 base removed from V and 3 bases from J, the gap between germline ends came to 7 bases. Per germline, CDR1 GTSNPN and CDR2 SVGIG (reference sequence). The CDR3 runs 14 residues.

The chain is built from TRBV5-4 and TRBJ1-2; unclear D gene. Trimming pared 4 bases from V and 0 bases from J, leaving 13 bases between. The CDR3 spans 15 residues. CDR1 is SGHNT, CDR2 YYREEE, per germline (reference sequence). The CDR3 nucleotides are TGTGCCAGCAGCCCATGGGCCAGCTCTAACTATGGCTACACCTTC. This sequence encodes CASSPWASSNYGYTF.

This chain links TRBV19 with TRBJ2-7; D perhaps matches TRBD1 (5 bases). The CDR3 has 15 residues. Between the trimmed V and J ends, which lost 1 base and 4 bases, there was a span of 14 bases. The germline V gene has CDR1 LNHDA and CDR2 SQIVND (reference sequence). The CDR3 bases are TGTGCCAGTAGTATAGCCCACTGGCAGGGATACGAGCAGTACTTC. Amino acid sequence: CASSIAHWQGYEQYF.

V is TRBV20-1 and J is TRBJ2-5; no firm D call. The CDR3 is 10 residues long. Trimming shortened V by 3 bases and J by 2 bases, and 1 base separated the two germline ends. The germline CDR1 and CDR2 sequences are DFQATT and SNEGSKA (reference sequence). The CDR3 sequence is CSASQETQYF. The DNA of the CDR3 is TGCAGTGCTAGTCAAGAGACCCAGTACTTC.

The chain carries TRBV2 and TRBJ2-1, with TRBD2 as a possible D gene (5 bases). Germline V gene sequence: CDR1 SNHLY, CDR2 FYNNEI. The CDR3 totals 14 residues. Trimming took 6 bases from V and 5 from J, leaving 14 bases between them. CDR3 coding DNA: TGTGCCAGCAGCCAAGAGCGGCAGAACAATGAGCAGTTCTTC. As protein: CASSQERQNNEQFF.

The chain joins TRBV9 to TRBJ2-7; possibly TRBD1 or TRBD2 for D (7 bases each). The CDR3 loop spans 14 amino acids. The ends were cut back, 4 bases at V and 6 bases at J, with 17 bases in the middle. Looked up from germline, CDR1 is SGDLS and CDR2 is YYNGEE. The CDR3 sequence: CASSTTGEGREQYF. CDR3 bases: TGTGCCAGCAGCACTACAGGGGAGGGTCGCGAGCAGTACTTC.

V and J are TRBV11-3 and TRBJ2-7, with D perhaps matching TRBD1 or TRBD2 (6 bases each). This CDR3 spans 14 amino acids. The V end was cut by 4 bases, the J end by 3 bases, with 13 bases between. The V gene's germline CDR1 is SGHNT and CDR2 YENEEA. CDR3 sequence reads: CASSSGGPLYEQYF. The CDR3, as DNA: TGTGCCAGCAGCTCTGGGGGGCCGCTCTACGAGCAGTACTTC. The full variable domain, its missing parts supplied by reference TRBV11-3 and TRBJ2-7, is EAGVVQSPRYKIIEKKQPVAFWCNPISGHNTLYWYLQNLGQGPELLIRYENEEAVDDSQLPKDRFSAERLKGVDSTLKIQPAELGDSAVYLCASSSGGPLYEQYFGPGTRLTVT.

CDR3 DNA: TGTGCCACCCGACGGGTGGGAGCTAATGAAAAACTGTTTTTT. It encodes CATRRVGANEKLFF. This chain joins TRBV19 and TRBJ1-4, with D hard to call. From germline, CDR1 is LNHDA and CDR2 SQIVND (reference sequence). This CDR3 contains 14 residues. V gave up 10 bases and J gave up 3 bases, with 15 bases separating them. Full variable domain (remainder filled in from reference TRBV19 and TRBJ1-4): DGGITQSPKYLFRKEGQNVTLSCEQNLNHDAMYWYRQDPGQGLRLIYYSQIVNDFQKGDIAEGYSVSREKKESFPLTVTSAQKNPTAFYLCATRRVGANEKLFFGSGTQLSVL.

The rearrangement joins TRBV7-9 to TRBJ2-1; TRBD2 aligns across 10 bases. Germline values: CDR1 SEHNR, CDR2 FQNEAQ (reference sequence). The CDR3 covers 13 residues. With 4 bases clipped from V and 8 bases from J, the junction kept 2 bases outside the gene matches. The CDR3 sequence: CASSSSGRDEQFF. The CDR3 region has the DNA TGTGCCAGCAGCTCCAGCGGGAGGGATGAGCAGTTCTTC.